This T cell receptor (beta chain) stems from a study of T cell responses to AZD1222 COVID-19 vaccine. The protocol was immunoSEQ multiplex PCR, while the TCRdb copy is restricted to in-frame clones and leaves out a portion. The profile shows some 130,000 clones, 80% to 95% of them singletons. Regarding the study as a whole: The donor cohort was predominantly white British with a female majority, and clonal diversity may have been underestimated. Unmutated variant regions are reportedly the target of nearly half of TCRs that are spike-specific.

Points on this clone: Its antigen is unidentified.

The CDR3 contains 13 residues. Germline CDR1 and CDR2: SNHLY and FYNNEI. The trim removed 8 bases at V and 8 bases at J, leaving 8 bases unmatched. The clonotype comes from an adult in good health. This chain joins TRBV2 and TRBJ2-5; 10 bases line up with TRBD2. Sequenced material: peripheral blood, taken on day 0 of AZD1222 vaccination. The CDR3 protein is CASLLAGVDTQYF. CDR3 bases: TGTGCCAGCCTCCTAGCGGGAGTTGATACCCAGTACTTC. The complete variable domain, with remaining parts taken from reference TRBV2 and TRBJ2-5, reads EPEVTQTPSHQVTQMGQEVILRCVPISNHLYFYWYRQILGQKVEFLVSFYNNEISEKSEIFDDQFSVERPDGSNFTLKIRSTKLEDSAMYFCASLLAGVDTQYFGPGTRLLVL.